The rows below give T cell receptor beta chains drawn from one sample of a study of blood T cell repertoires in COVID-19. Libraries were prepared by immunoSEQ multiplex PCR; TCRdb keeps only in-frame clonotypes and omits some of them. The sample yields approximately 390,000 clones, 70% to 90% seen once. Sequenced input: PBMCs or T cells enriched from blood (not recorded which). Every receptor here comes from a middle-aged woman with acute COVID-19. Both conserved end residues are part of each CDR3. The D gene is left open where the match is weak. Where a row states a size, it is once, few, many or the class of an expanded clone; other rows omit it.

cdr3_nt | cdr3_aa | v_call | d_call | j_call | clone_size
TGTGCCAGCACCACGGGGACAGCCGGGGAGCTGTTTTTT | CASTTGTAGELFF | TRBV19 | TRBD1 | TRBJ2-2 | .
TGTGCCAGCACCCCCCCGGGACTAGCCCTGGGGGAGCAGTTCTTC | CASTPPGLALGEQFF | TRBV2 | TRBD2 | TRBJ2-1 | .
TGTGCCAGCAAAAGGGGGGGACTTATCTATGGCTACACCTTC | CASKRGGLIYGYTF | TRBV6-5 | . | TRBJ1-2 | once
TGTGCCATCAGTGGGGAGGGGGGGCACGGCAATGAGCAGTTCTTC | CAISGEGGHGNEQFF | TRBV10-3 | . | TRBJ2-1 | .
TGTGCCAGCAGACAGGGGGTGAACACTGAAGCTTTCTTT | CASRQGVNTEAFF | TRBV12-3/TRBV12-4 | TRBD1 | TRBJ1-1 | .
TGTGCCAGTAGTACCCAACTAGCGGGGGGCTACGAGCAGTACTTC | CASSTQLAGGYEQYF | TRBV19 | TRBD2 | TRBJ2-7 | .
TGTGCCAGCAGTTACAATCTTCTTAGCACAGATACGCAGTATTTT | CASSYNLLSTDTQYF | TRBV6-5 | . | TRBJ2-3 | .
TGTGCCTGGCAGGAACTGCTCTATGGCTACACCTTC | CAWQELLYGYTF | TRBV30 | . | TRBJ1-2 | once
TGTGCCAGCGGAGAGGATGAAGCTTTCTTT | CASGEDEAFF | TRBV2 | . | TRBJ1-1 | .
TGTGCCTGGAGTGTTCGACTTTTAAATGAAAAACTGTTTTTT | CAWSVRLLNEKLFF | TRBV30 | . | TRBJ1-4 | .
TGTGCCAGCTCACCCTCCGGGACAGGTGGCTACAATGAGCAGTTCTTC | CASSPSGTGGYNEQFF | TRBV18 | TRBD1 | TRBJ2-1 | .
TGTGCCAGCTCACCTCAAGGGGACGAGCAGTACTTC | CASSPQGDEQYF | TRBV18 | . | TRBJ2-7 | .
TGTGCCAGCAGTGGGCTGGGGAGGAGGGGCACAGATACGCAGTATTTT | CASSGLGRRGTDTQYF | TRBV2 | . | TRBJ2-3 | .
TGTACAACCCAGGGGGACTCCACAGATACGCAGTATTTT | CTTQGDSTDTQYF | TRBV6-5 | . | TRBJ2-3 | .
TGTGCCAGCAGCTCTGACACTTATGGCTACACCTTC | CASSSDTYGYTF | TRBV5-4 | . | TRBJ1-2 | .
TGTGCCAGCCGGGGCACTGAAGCTTTCTTT | CASRGTEAFF | TRBV2 | . | TRBJ1-1 | .
TGCGCCAGCAGCTCTTTGGGTTTTCAGGGGAAGAGGAACACTGAAGCTTTCTTT | CASSSLGFQGKRNTEAFF | TRBV5-1 | . | TRBJ1-1 | .
TGTGCCTGGACCTCACCCCTAGCGGCTAGCACAGATACGCAGTATTTT | CAWTSPLAASTDTQYF | TRBV30 | TRBD2 | TRBJ2-3 | .
TGTGCCAGCAGCGTAGCAAACAGCAACTATGGCTACACCTTC | CASSVANSNYGYTF | TRBV9 | . | TRBJ1-2 | few
TGCGCCAGCAGCTTGGGGGGACAGACGTACCAAGAGACCCAGTACTTC | CASSLGGQTYQETQYF | TRBV5-1 | TRBD1 | TRBJ2-5 | .
TGTGCCAGCAGCCAAGGACAGAGATATAATTCACCCCTCCACTTT | CASSQGQRYNSPLHF | TRBV14 | . | TRBJ1-6 | .
TGTGCCTGGAGCCCCCAGAACACCGGGGAGCTGTTTTTT | CAWSPQNTGELFF | TRBV30 | . | TRBJ2-2 | .
TGTGCCAGTAGGGACAGGGGACAAGAGACCCAGTACTTC | CASRDRGQETQYF | TRBV19 | TRBD1 | TRBJ2-5 | .
TGTGCCAGCAGCGCCCACGGGACTAGCGGGTTTCGGATGCAGTTCTTC | CASSAHGTSGFRMQFF | TRBV5-4 | TRBD2 | TRBJ2-1 | .
TGTGCCAGCTCGTATAGACAGGGCACTGGAAACACCATATATTTT | CASSYRQGTGNTIYF | TRBV18 | TRBD1 | TRBJ1-3 | few
TGTGCCAGCAGACCCGACACCCCTAACTATGGCTACACCTTC | CASRPDTPNYGYTF | TRBV6-5 | . | TRBJ1-2 | .
TGTGCCAGCAGCTTGGGGGACAGGACAGAGTTGTGGACCCTCCACTTT | CASSLGDRTELWTLHF | TRBV7-8 | TRBD1 | TRBJ1-6 | .
TGCGCCAGCAGCTTGGGCGGGAGCACAGATACGCAGTATTTT | CASSLGGSTDTQYF | TRBV5-1 | . | TRBJ2-3 | .
TGTGCCAGCAGACTCTACACCGGGGAGCTGTTTTTT | CASRLYTGELFF | TRBV12-3/TRBV12-4 | . | TRBJ2-2 | once
TGCAGCGTGGAAAATCAGAACTCTGGAAACACCATATATTTT | CSVENQNSGNTIYF | TRBV29-1 | . | TRBJ1-3 | .
TGTGCCATCAGTGATGCCCAGGGAACCGGAGTGGGTGGCTACACCTTC | CAISDAQGTGVGGYTF | TRBV10-3 | . | TRBJ1-2 | few
TGTGCCAGCAGTTCAAGCTCGGGGGGCCAGACCTACGAGCAGTACTTC | CASSSSSGGQTYEQYF | TRBV3-1/TRBV3-2 | . | TRBJ2-7 | .